The 23 T cell receptor beta chains given below trace back to one sample, sequenced in a study of Graves' ophthalmopathy and Graves' hyperthyroidism. Amplification of the TCR beta CDR3 regions used RNA transcripts (as template). HTBI-primed first-round RT-PCR preceded second-round multiplex PCR. TCRdb independently ran MiXCR on the multiplex PCR reads; one entry per CDR3 protein. The data hold more than 40,000 distinct CDR3 sequences, with under 55% observed a single time. Sequenced input: peripheral blood. The source of these receptors is an adult man with Graves' ophthalmopathy.

Of note for this clonotype: The junction differs from germline at one of its ends, possibly a read error. The chain recombines TRBV5-4 with TRBJ2-7; D gene uncertain. This CDR3 is built from 14 residues. Germline V CDR1 and CDR2: SGHNT, YYREEE (reference sequence). This chain's CDR3 is CASRVEVASDEQYF. CDR3 nucleotides: TGTGCCAGCAGGGTCGAAGTGGCTTCTGACGAGCAGTATTTC.

Comments on this clonotype: A read error is likely, as this CDR3 ends without the conserved phenylalanine or tryptophan. No DNA is shown, since the ends of the CDR3 on it are uncertain; the CDR3 is the one TCRdb lists. V and J are TRBV20-1 and TRBJ2-1; the table's D call of TRBD2 was not tested on the DNA. 9 amino acids form the CDR3, both terminal residues included. The germline V gene has CDR1 DFQATT and CDR2 SNEGSKA (reference sequence). This CDR3 is CSANMGGRR.

This clonotype was recorded many times. The chain couples TRBV5-1 to TRBJ1-5; no clear D gene. V was shortened by 1 base and J by 0 bases, with 5 bases between the two germline ends. This CDR3 has 14 residues. Germline CDR1 is SGHRS and CDR2 is YFSETQ. CDR3 amino acids: CASSLKNSNQPQHF. The CDR3 nucleotides are TGCGCCAGCAGCTTGAAAAATAGCAATCAGCCCCAGCATTTT.

This chain connects TRBV5-1 to TRBJ2-7; 11 bases match TRBD2. The J call is uncertain, as TRBJ2-5 better fits the DNA end. CDR3 size: 18 residues. Germline V gene data show CDR1 as SGHRS and CDR2 as YFSETQ. The CDR3 loop reads CASRTSGGMTSGKETQYF. CDR3 DNA: TGCGCCAGCAGAACCTCAGGGGGCATGACTAGCGGGAAAGAGACCCAGTACTTC.

The chain couples TRBV10-3 to TRBJ2-5, with a possible D match to TRBD2 (6 bases). The germline V and J ends were trimmed by 7 bases and 5 bases, with 20 bases remaining between them. This CDR3 spans 15 amino acids. The germline V gene has CDR1 ENHRY and CDR2 SYGVKD. DNA for the CDR3: TGTGCCATCACGGCTCTAGCGAACACCGGGGAGACCCAGTACTTC. Protein sequence: CAITALANTGETQYF.

The rearrangement links TRBV7-9 to TRBJ2-7; 12 bases fit TRBD2. Germline V gene lookup returns CDR1 SEHNR and CDR2 FQNEAQ (reference sequence). This CDR3 has 15 residues. The V gene end was trimmed by 5 bases and the J gene end by 2 bases; junction bases not matched to a gene: 4. This CDR3 is CASSETSGRTYEQYF. In DNA, the CDR3 is TGTGCCAGCAGCGAAACTAGCGGGAGGACCTACGAGCAGTACTTC.

The chain links TRBV10-3 to TRBJ2-7; 7 bases are shared with TRBD2. V gave up 7 bases and J gave up 0 bases; unmatched junction bases: 3. Germline V CDR1 and CDR2: ENHRY, SYGVKD. The CDR3 spans 13 residues. CDR3 nucleotide sequence: TGTGCCATCAACGAGCGGGGCTCCTACGAGCAGTACTTC. Translating gives CAINERGSYEQYF.

The table lists this clonotype with many counts. CDR3 protein: CASSRGAPEQYF. The CDR3 DNA sequence: TGTGCCAGCAGTAGGGGGGCGCCGGAGCAGTACTTC. This chain connects TRBV12-3 or TRBV12-4 to TRBJ2-7; D tentatively fits TRBD1 or TRBD2 (6 bases each). The V gene lost 5 bases and the J gene lost 7 bases, with 12 bases spanning the gap. The CDR3 has 12 residues.

The chain joins TRBV24-1 to TRBJ2-1, with 7 positions matching TRBD2. The germline CDR1 and CDR2 sequences are KGHDR and SFDVKD. The CDR3 runs to 17 residues. Trimming took 0 bases from V and 9 from J; bases not matched to a gene: 13. Written as DNA, the CDR3 is TGTGCCACCAGTGATTTGCAACCAGGGAGGGCGGTCGGTGAGCAGTTCTTC. As protein: CATSDLQPGRAVGEQFF.

In this sample, this clonotype is medium-sized. The chain combines TRBV10-3 with TRBJ2-7; D is possibly TRBD1 (6 bases). This CDR3 contains 13 residues. Trimming shortened V by 8 bases and J by 5 bases, and 16 bases separated the two germline ends. Germline values: CDR1 ENHRY, CDR2 SYGVKD. Written as DNA, the CDR3 is TGTGCCATCTCTGAGGGGGTGTTTAACGAGCAGTACTTC. It codes for CAISEGVFNEQYF.

This clonotype showed up just once. DNA for the CDR3: TGCAGTGCTAGAGATGGGGCAGGGGGCTACTATGGCTACACCTTC. It is translated as CSARDGAGGYYGYTF. This chain joins TRBV20-1 and TRBJ1-2; 8 positions match TRBD1. Germline V lookup: CDR1 DFQATT, CDR2 SNEGSKA (reference sequence). V lost 0 bases and J lost 3; bases outside the gene matches: 6. CDR3 length: 15 residues.

This chain uses TRBV5-1 with TRBJ2-3; tentatively, D is TRBD2 (5 bases). The CDR3 runs 15 residues. Deletions cut 0 bases from V and 1 base from J, with 9 bases between. Per the germline V gene, CDR1 is SGHRS and CDR2 is YFSETQ. The CDR3 is CASSLGESGTDTQYF. CDR3 bases: TGCGCCAGCAGCTTGGGGGAGTCGGGCACAGATACGCAGTATTTT.

Comment on this clonotype: A much bigger clone sits one base away, suggesting this may be a read error. This chain joins TRBV30 and TRBJ1-5; D gene uncertain. CDR1 is GTSNPN and CDR2 is SVGIG in the germline V gene (reference sequence). The CDR3 contains 13 residues. CDR3 amino acids: CAWSRSGNRPQHF. The CDR3 coding sequence is TGTGCCTGGAGTAGGTCAGGCAATCGGCCCCAGCATTTT. The variable domain in full, completed from reference TRBV30 and TRBJ1-5, reads SQTIHQWPATLVQPVGSPLSLECTVEGTSNPNLYWYRQAAGRGLQLLFYSVGIGQISSEVPQNLSASRPQDRQFILSSKKLLLSDSGFYLCAWSRSGNRPQHFGDGTRLSIL.

This chain joins TRBV20-1 and TRBJ2-4; the match to TRBD2 covers 8 bases. The CDR3 runs 14 residues. V trimming: 8 bases; J trimming: 6 bases; junction bases outside the gene matches: 12. Germline V lookup: CDR1 DFQATT, CDR2 SNEGSKA (reference sequence). The CDR3 DNA follows: TGCAGTACTTACATTAGCGGGACCCCAAACATTCAGTACTTC. Its protein product is CSTYISGTPNIQYF.

This clonotype rates as medium-sized. V usage is TRBV29-1 and J usage is TRBJ1-2; D call uncertain. Trimming took 7 bases from V and 7 from J, leaving 13 bases between them. CDR3 length equals 11 residues. Germline CDR1 reads SQVTM; CDR2 reads ANQGSEA. CDR3 amino acids: CSGVISGGYTF. CDR3 nucleotides: TGCAGCGGCGTGATTTCTGGTGGCTACACCTTC.

This clonotype was picked up many times. For the CDR3, the DNA is TGTGCCAGTAGTACCCAGGGGGCAAAGACCCAGTACTTC. It yields the protein CASSTQGAKTQYF. The chain recombines TRBV19 with TRBJ2-5, with TRBD1 identical over 8 bases. This CDR3 region has 13 residues. V was clipped by 4 bases and J by 6 bases; unmatched bases: 4. The V gene's germline CDR1 is LNHDA and CDR2 SQIVND (reference sequence).

The chain uses TRBV2 and TRBJ1-1; 7 nucleotides match TRBD1. V shed 8 bases, J shed 4 bases, and the junction held 4 bases outside the gene matches. This CDR3 has 12 amino acids. Germline V gene lookup returns CDR1 SNHLY and CDR2 FYNNEI. The CDR3 bases are TGTGCCAGCTCGCAGGGGGGCACTGAAGCTTTCTTT. It encodes CASSQGGTEAFF.

Regarding this clonotype: Because it lacks the conserved phenylalanine or tryptophan at the end, this CDR3 is likely a read error. The chain couples TRBV7-2 to TRBJ2-3; 9 bases match TRBD2. CDR3 size: 14 residues. Germline V gene lookup returns CDR1 SGHTA and CDR2 FQGNSA. The CDR3 sequence: CASSPTSGPNTQYL. CDR3 DNA sequence: TGCGCCAGCAGTCCGACTAGCGGACCCAATACGCAGTATCTT.

This clonotype was counted only a few times. This chain links TRBV11-2 with TRBJ2-3, with TRBD2 identical over 7 bases. Germline V gives CDR1 SGHAT, CDR2 FQNNGV. The CDR3 sequence is 13 residues long. Unmatched junction bases numbered 5, after V lost 5 bases and J lost 6 bases. The chain's CDR3 is CASSLMGGDTQYF. DNA of the CDR3: TGTGCCAGCAGCCTCATGGGAGGGGATACGCAGTATTTT.

As regards this clonotype: One junction end disagrees with the germline gene, perhaps due to a read error. The chain employs TRBV20-1 and TRBJ2-5, with 9 positions matching TRBD2. This CDR3 region has 11 residues. The germline V gene encodes CDR1 DFQATT and CDR2 SNEGSKA (reference sequence). CDR3 DNA sequence: TGCAGTGCTAGAGAGCCAGGGACTAGCAGCTTC. This sequence encodes CSAREPGTSSF.

This clonotype was counted many times. The chain joins TRBV29-1 to TRBJ2-3; tentative D call: TRBD1 (5 bases). Germline V gene sequence: CDR1 SQVTM, CDR2 ANQGSEA. This CDR3 has 14 residues. V dropped 7 bases and J dropped 2 bases, with 16 bases sitting between them. The CDR3 region has the DNA TGCAGCGACTCACATGGGGCTCTCACAGATACGCAGTATTTT. This translates into CSDSHGALTDTQYF.

V gene TRBV24-1 combines with J gene TRBJ1-4; D unclear. This CDR3 contains 14 residues. From germline, CDR1 is KGHDR and CDR2 SFDVKD. The V end lost 3 bases, the J end lost 2 bases, and 6 bases lay between the germline ends. The CDR3 loop reads CATSDTGTNEKLFF. For the CDR3, the DNA is TGTGCCACCAGTGATACGGGCACTAATGAAAAACTGTTTTTT.

The V gene is TRBV20-1, the J gene TRBJ2-3, with D possibly being TRBD1 (5 bases). This CDR3 comprises 17 residues. Germline V gene sequence: CDR1 DFQATT, CDR2 SNEGSKA (reference sequence). Trimming shortened V by 0 bases and J by 0 bases, and 16 bases separated the two germline ends. The CDR3 reads CSARDVLGQSSTDTQYF. For the CDR3, the DNA is TGCAGTGCTAGAGATGTACTCGGACAATCTAGCACAGATACGCAGTATTTT.